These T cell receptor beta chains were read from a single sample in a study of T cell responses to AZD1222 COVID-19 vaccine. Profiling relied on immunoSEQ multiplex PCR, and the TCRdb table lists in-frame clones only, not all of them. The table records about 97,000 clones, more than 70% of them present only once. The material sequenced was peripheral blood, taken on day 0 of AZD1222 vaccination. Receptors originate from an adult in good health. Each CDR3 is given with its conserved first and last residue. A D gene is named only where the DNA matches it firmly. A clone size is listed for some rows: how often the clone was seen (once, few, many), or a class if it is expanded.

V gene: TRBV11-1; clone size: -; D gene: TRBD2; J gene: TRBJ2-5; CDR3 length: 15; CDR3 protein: CASSPWTSGGGPQYF; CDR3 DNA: TGTGCCAGCAGCCCCTGGACTAGCGGGGGGGGGCCCCAGTACTTC
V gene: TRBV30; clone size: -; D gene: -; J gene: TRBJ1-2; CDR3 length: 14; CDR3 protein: CAWIRRGLNYGYTF; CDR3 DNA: TGTGCCTGGATACGGCGGGGCCTGAACTATGGCTACACCTTC
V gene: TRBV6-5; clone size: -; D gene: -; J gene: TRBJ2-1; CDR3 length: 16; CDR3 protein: CASSYSLVRGYNEQFF; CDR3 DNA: TGTGCCAGCAGTTACTCTCTTGTACGGGGGTACAATGAGCAGTTCTTC
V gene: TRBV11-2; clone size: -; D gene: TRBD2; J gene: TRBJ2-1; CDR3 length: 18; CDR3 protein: CASSLGISGGLLYNEQFF; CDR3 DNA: TGTGCCAGCAGCTTAGGGATTAGCGGGGGCCTATTATACAATGAGCAGTTCTTC
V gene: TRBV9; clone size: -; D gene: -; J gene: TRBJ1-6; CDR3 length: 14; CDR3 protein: CASSDRGSNSPLHF; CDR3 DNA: TGTGCCAGCAGCGACCGAGGTTCCAATTCACCCCTCCACTTT
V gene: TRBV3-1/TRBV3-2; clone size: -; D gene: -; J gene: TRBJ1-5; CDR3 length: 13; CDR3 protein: CASSQEQGQPQHF; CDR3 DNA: TGTGCCAGCAGCCAAGAGCAGGGTCAGCCCCAGCATTTT
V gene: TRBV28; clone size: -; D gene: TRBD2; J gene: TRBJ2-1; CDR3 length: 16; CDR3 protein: CASSLTPGLAGVEQFF; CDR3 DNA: TGTGCCAGCAGTTTAACGCCGGGACTAGCGGGGGTCGAGCAGTTCTTC
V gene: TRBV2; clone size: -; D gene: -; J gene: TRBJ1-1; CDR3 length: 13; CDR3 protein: CASKGRVGTEAFF; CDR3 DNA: TGTGCTTCTAAGGGGAGGGTGGGCACTGAAGCTTTCTTT
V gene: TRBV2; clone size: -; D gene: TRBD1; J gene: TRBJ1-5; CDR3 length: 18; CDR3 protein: CASSELGFETGGSQPQHF; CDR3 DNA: TGTGCCAGCAGTGAATTAGGTTTTGAGACAGGGGGCAGTCAGCCCCAGCATTTT
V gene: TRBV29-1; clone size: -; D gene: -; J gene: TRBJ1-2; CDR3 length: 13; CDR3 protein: CSVERGLDYGYTF; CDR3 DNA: TGCAGCGTTGAACGGGGACTTGACTATGGCTACACCTTC
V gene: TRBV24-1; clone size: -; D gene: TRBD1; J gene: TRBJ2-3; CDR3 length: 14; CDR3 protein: CATSRTGGTDTQYF; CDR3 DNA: TGTGCCACCAGCCGGACAGGGGGCACAGATACGCAGTATTTT
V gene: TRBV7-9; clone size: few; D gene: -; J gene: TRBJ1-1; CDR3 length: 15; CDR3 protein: CASSLVGSRSTEAFF; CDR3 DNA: TGTGCCAGCAGCTTAGTAGGCAGCCGGTCCACTGAAGCTTTCTTT
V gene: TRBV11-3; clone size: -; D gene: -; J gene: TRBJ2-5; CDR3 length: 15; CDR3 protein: CASSFDPRRRETQYF; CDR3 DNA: TGTGCCAGCAGCTTTGATCCCCGGCGACGAGAGACCCAGTACTTC
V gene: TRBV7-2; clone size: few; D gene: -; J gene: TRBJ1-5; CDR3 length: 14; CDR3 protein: CASSLGGWNQPQHF; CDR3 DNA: TGTGCCAGCAGCTTAGGAGGGTGGAATCAGCCCCAGCATTTT
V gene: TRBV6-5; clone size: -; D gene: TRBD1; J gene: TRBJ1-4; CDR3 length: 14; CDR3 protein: CASRVTGVGEKLFF; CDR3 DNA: TGTGCCAGCAGGGTAACAGGGGTTGGGGAAAAACTGTTTTTT
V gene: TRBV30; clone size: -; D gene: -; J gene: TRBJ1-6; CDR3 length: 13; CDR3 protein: CAWSRNSEIPLHF; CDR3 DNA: TGTGCCTGGAGTAGGAACTCCGAAATTCCCCTCCACTTT
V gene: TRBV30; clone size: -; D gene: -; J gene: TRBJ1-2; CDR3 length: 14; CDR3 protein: CAWSRGEGPYGYTF; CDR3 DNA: TGTGCCTGGAGTAGGGGGGAAGGGCCCTATGGCTACACCTTC
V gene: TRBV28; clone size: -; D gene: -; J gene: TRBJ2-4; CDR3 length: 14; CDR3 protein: CASSAWTAESIQYF; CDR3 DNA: TGTGCCAGCAGTGCCTGGACAGCCGAAAGCATTCAGTACTTC
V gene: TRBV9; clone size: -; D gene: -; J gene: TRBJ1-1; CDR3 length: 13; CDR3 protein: CASSQHPNTEAFF; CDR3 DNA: TGTGCCAGCAGCCAACACCCGAACACTGAAGCTTTCTTT